These 25 T cell receptor beta chains came from one sample sequenced in a study of shared clonotypes between healthy human individuals. The method was immunoSEQ multiplex PCR; TCRdb's version includes in-frame clones alone and lacks a portion of them. The sample contains 190,000 or so clones, 60% to 75% of which appear only once. Sequencing input: memory CD4+ T cells sorted from blood. Subset indicated: CD45RA-negative fraction. The receptors stem from a man aged 25 to 40 in good health.

The rearrangement links TRBV5-4 to TRBJ1-2; D is unclear. Germline assignment: CDR1 SGHNT and CDR2 YYREEE (reference sequence). This CDR3 has 13 amino acids. Trimming removed 1 base at V and 8 bases at J, with 12 bases between. The CDR3 loop is CASSLSGSYGYTF. The CDR3 region has the DNA TGTGCCAGCAGCTTGTCGGGGTCGTACGGCTACACCTTC.

This clone has just a few counts. J is TRBJ1-1 and V is TRBV19; 9 bases are shared with TRBD1. This CDR3 contains 12 residues. Looked up from germline, CDR1 is LNHDA and CDR2 is SQIVND (reference sequence). J lost 9 bases, V lost 7 bases, and 6 bases had no gene match. CDR3 nucleotides: TGTGCCAGTACTCCGGGACAGGGTAAAGCTTTCTTT. Its protein is CASTPGQGKAFF.

The chain is built from TRBV2 and TRBJ2-7, with TRBD2 as a possible D gene (5 bases). CDR1 is SNHLY, CDR2 FYNNEI, per germline. The V and J ends lost 5 bases and 2 bases respectively, with 10 bases between them. The length of the CDR3 is 13 residues. The CDR3 here is CASSLTGTYEQYF. CDR3 bases: TGTGCCAGCAGTTTGACGGGAACCTACGAGCAGTACTTC.

This clone has a single count. The gene calls are TRBV9 and TRBJ1-5; TRBD1 is a possible D gene (5 bases). This CDR3 contains 14 residues. Trimming shortened V by 4 bases and J by 5 bases, and 13 bases separated the two germline ends. Looked up from germline, CDR1 is SGDLS and CDR2 is YYNGEE. As DNA, the CDR3 is TGTGCCAGCAGCTCTAGGGGCGGAGATCAGCCCCAGCATTTT. The encoded protein is CASSSRGGDQPQHF.

This clone was counted between two and nine times. The chain is built from TRBV28 and TRBJ2-1; D is undetermined. The V and J ends lost 7 bases and 4 bases respectively, with 11 bases between them. The CDR3 spans 13 residues. In germline, CDR1 is MDHEN, CDR2 SYDVKM. The chain's CDR3 is CASNVGQYNEQFF. The DNA for the CDR3 is TGTGCCAGCAATGTGGGTCAGTACAATGAGCAGTTCTTC.

This chain joins TRBV28 and TRBJ2-1, with 10 bases fitting TRBD2. The V gene's germline CDR1 is MDHEN and CDR2 SYDVKM. J was trimmed by 4 bases and V by 7 bases; bases with no gene match: 7. This CDR3 comprises 15 residues. The CDR3 DNA reads as TGTGCCAGCACTGGGGGACTAGCGTTGTACAATGAGCAGTTCTTC. Translated, it gives CASTGGLALYNEQFF.

This chain links TRBV11-2 with TRBJ1-2; D not certain. Trimming took 5 bases from V and 4 from J, leaving 17 bases between them. The CDR3 is 15 residues long. From germline, CDR1 is SGHAT and CDR2 FQNNGV. The CDR3 is CASSLDVNLIYGYTF. The CDR3 bases are TGTGCCAGCAGCCTGGACGTAAACTTGATCTATGGCTACACCTTC.

This clone appeared a few times. V is TRBV2 and J is TRBJ2-5; the D is unclear. V lost 7 bases and J lost 3, with 9 bases in between. The germline V gene has CDR1 SNHLY and CDR2 FYNNEI. The CDR3 extends over 12 amino acids. The CDR3 coding sequence is TGTGCCAGCATGGCCTTTAAAGAGACCCAGTACTTC. This gives the protein CASMAFKETQYF.

The chain carries TRBV6-1 and TRBJ1-5; TRBD1 matches 9 bases. This CDR3 spans 16 amino acids. The V gene end was trimmed by 4 bases and the J gene end by 4 bases; junction bases not matched to a gene: 8. Germline CDR1 is MNHNS and CDR2 is SASEGT. CDR3 sequence reads: CASSATGGGVNQPQHF. DNA for the CDR3: TGTGCCAGCAGTGCGACAGGGGGAGGGGTTAATCAGCCCCAGCATTTT.

This clone was seen more than once but under ten times. V gene TRBV5-4 combines with J gene TRBJ2-1; D may be TRBD1 (5 bases). V was shortened by 1 base and J by 7 bases, with 12 bases between the two germline ends. Germline V gives CDR1 SGHNT, CDR2 YYREEE (reference sequence). This CDR3 is 14 amino acids long. The CDR3 is CASSLTATDNEQFF. DNA of the CDR3: TGTGCCAGCAGCTTGACCGCGACAGATAATGAGCAGTTCTTC.

The chain couples TRBV11-2 to TRBJ2-3; 7 bases align to TRBD1. With 5 bases clipped from V and 2 bases from J, the junction kept 10 bases outside the gene matches. The CDR3 extends over 16 amino acids. The germline V gene has CDR1 SGHAT and CDR2 FQNNGV. CDR3 in amino acids: CASSPRQGRITDTQYF. The CDR3 coding sequence is TGTGCCAGCAGCCCAAGACAGGGTAGGATCACAGATACGCAGTATTTT. The full variable domain, in which reference TRBV11-2 and TRBJ2-3 provide the parts outside the CDR3, is EAGVAQSPRYKIIEKRQSVAFWCNPISGHATLYWYQQILGQGPKLLIQFQNNGVVDDSQLPKDRFSAERLKGVDSTLKIQPAKLEDSAVYLCASSPRQGRITDTQYFGPGTRLTVL.

The rearrangement joins TRBV27 to TRBJ1-2; TRBD1 matches 7 bases. V trimming: 7 bases; J trimming: 8 bases; junction bases outside the gene matches: 10. Per germline, CDR1 MNHEY and CDR2 SMNVEV (reference sequence). The CDR3 runs to 13 residues. CDR3 residues: CASISSGGGGYTF. CDR3 DNA sequence: TGTGCCAGCATCTCATCAGGGGGGGGAGGCTACACCTTC.

The chain joins TRBV5-5 to TRBJ2-3; 8 bases are a match to TRBD1. From germline, CDR1 is SGHKS and CDR2 YYEKEE (reference sequence). V trimming: 0 bases; J trimming: 7 bases; junction bases outside the gene matches: 13. The CDR3 is made up of 17 amino acids. DNA of the CDR3: TGTGCCAGCAGCTTGGACGCATCGGCAGGGGGCAAAAATACGCAGTATTTT. It specifies CASSLDASAGGKNTQYF.

This chain links TRBV10-3 with TRBJ2-4, with D possibly matching TRBD2 (6 bases). The ends were cut back, 0 bases at V and 4 bases at J, with 13 bases in the middle. Per the germline V gene, CDR1 is ENHRY and CDR2 is SYGVKD. The CDR3 consists of 16 residues. CDR3 loop: CAISESEGWIKNIQYF. As DNA, the CDR3 is TGTGCCATCAGTGAGTCGGAGGGCTGGATAAAAAACATTCAGTACTTC.

This clone was observed a single time. CDR3 DNA: TGTGCCAGCAGCGCACGGGACAGGGGCGGAGAGACCCAGTACTTC. Its translation: CASSARDRGGETQYF. The genes are TRBV9 and TRBJ2-5, with 10 bases fitting TRBD1. Germline values: CDR1 SGDLS, CDR2 YYNGEE. The CDR3 runs to 15 residues. Germline trimming cut 3 bases from V and 4 bases from J; bases unmatched to any gene: 6.

This clone was picked up a small number of times. CDR3 coding DNA: TGTGCCTGGAGTTCCGGGACAGGGGACGAGCAGTACTTC. It specifies CAWSSGTGDEQYF. The V call is TRBV30, the J call TRBJ2-7; 10 bases are a match to TRBD1. CDR1 GTSNPN and CDR2 SVGIG come from the germline V gene (reference sequence). This CDR3 has 13 amino acids. V was clipped by 2 bases and J by 5 bases; unmatched bases: 3.

The chain links TRBV19 to TRBJ1-2; D gene uncertain. The CDR3 extends over 17 amino acids. Germline V gene sequence: CDR1 LNHDA, CDR2 SQIVND (reference sequence). Trimming removed 7 bases from V and 4 bases from J, with 25 bases in between. CDR3 nucleotide sequence: TGTGCCAGTACCCCAGACCCGGGTATTAGTCCTACCTATGGCTACACCTTC. It encodes CASTPDPGISPTYGYTF. The whole variable domain, remainder taken from reference TRBV19 and TRBJ1-2, is DGGITQSPKYLFRKEGQNVTLSCEQNLNHDAMYWYRQDPGQGLRLIYYSQIVNDFQKGDIAEGYSVSREKKESFPLTVTSAQKNPTAFYLCASTPDPGISPTYGYTFGSGTRLTVV.

This clone turned up a few times. The chain joins TRBV15 to TRBJ2-1; 8 bases fit TRBD2. This CDR3 region has 14 residues. Unmatched junction bases numbered 7, after V lost 5 bases and J lost 7 bases. Germline CDR1 and CDR2: LNHNV and YYDKDF (reference sequence). CDR3 sequence reads: CATSPPGTRNEQFF. CDR3 in DNA: TGTGCCACCAGCCCCCCCGGGACTAGAAATGAGCAGTTCTTC.

This clone was seen only once. The chain combines TRBV28 with TRBJ2-1; 11 bases are a match to TRBD2. V dropped 5 bases and J dropped 3; count of bases not matched to a gene: 6. The CDR3 is made up of 16 amino acids. CDR1 is MDHEN and CDR2 is SYDVKM in the germline V gene. The CDR3 reads CASSGETSGNYNEQFF. In nucleotides, the CDR3 is TGTGCCAGCAGTGGCGAGACTAGCGGGAACTACAATGAGCAGTTCTTC.

The genes are TRBV6-1 and TRBJ2-1; D is possibly TRBD1 (5 bases). The CDR3 consists of 13 residues. CDR1 is MNHNS and CDR2 is SASEGT in the germline V gene. With 6 bases removed from V and 8 bases from J, the gap between germline ends came to 14 bases. CDR3 in amino acids: CASRGVPPHEQFF. CDR3 nucleotide sequence: TGTGCCAGCAGAGGGGTCCCTCCCCATGAGCAGTTCTTC.

This rearrangement joins TRBV19 to TRBJ2-1, with 9 bases matching TRBD2. The CDR3 totals 17 residues. Germline V gives CDR1 LNHDA, CDR2 SQIVND (reference sequence). The J segment lost 4 bases and the V segment lost 7 bases, leaving 14 bases of the junction unmatched. The CDR3 region is CASNEVLRLAGYNEQFF. In DNA form, the CDR3 reads TGTGCCAGTAACGAGGTATTGAGGCTAGCGGGATACAATGAGCAGTTCTTC.

This chain connects TRBV6-5 to TRBJ2-7; the D call may be TRBD1 or TRBD2 (6 bases each). Between the trimmed V and J ends, which lost 7 bases and 6 bases, there was a span of 16 bases. The CDR3 is made up of 13 amino acids. Looked up from germline, CDR1 is MNHEY and CDR2 is SVGAGI. This chain's CDR3 is CASMGGSRGEQYF. The CDR3 DNA reads TGTGCCAGCATGGGGGGCTCCCGCGGCGAGCAGTACTTC.

CDR3 protein: CASSLALNSYEQYF. CDR3 in DNA: TGTGCCAGCAGCTTGGCCCTTAACTCCTACGAGCAGTACTTC. V is TRBV5-4 and J is TRBJ2-7; no clear D. V was shortened by 0 bases and J by 0 bases, with 7 bases between the two germline ends. Germline V gives CDR1 SGHNT, CDR2 YYREEE (reference sequence). CDR3 length: 14 amino acids.

J is TRBJ2-7 and V is TRBV5-1; the D is unclear. This CDR3 comprises 13 residues. The V end lost 2 bases, the J end lost 3 bases, and 9 bases lay between the germline ends. Germline-derived CDR1 and CDR2 are SGHRS and YFSETQ. In nucleotides, the CDR3 is TGCGCCAGCAGCTTACGGACGGACTACGAGCAGTACTTC. It yields the protein CASSLRTDYEQYF. The entire variable domain, with the rest obtained from reference TRBV5-1 and TRBJ2-7, is as follows: KAGVTQTPRYLIKTRGQQVTLSCSPISGHRSVSWYQQTPGQGLQFLFEYFSETQRNKGNFPGRFSGRQFSNSRSEMNVSTLELGDSALYLCASSLRTDYEQYFGPGTRLTVT.

This clone was found a few times. The gene calls are TRBV4-1 and TRBJ2-1, with 12 bases that match TRBD2. This CDR3 has 16 amino acids. J lost 9 bases, V lost 1 base, and 7 bases had no gene match. Germline V gene data show CDR1 as MGHRA and CDR2 as YSYEKL. The CDR3 nucleotides are TGCGCCAGCAGCCAAGTGCCTAGCGGGAGGGGGGGTGAGCAGTTCTTC. This codes for CASSQVPSGRGGEQFF.